The 10 T cell receptor beta chains below come from one sample, sequenced in a study of blood T cell repertoires in COVID-19. Some clones are missing from TCRdb's copy, which holds only in-frame ones; the method was immunoSEQ multiplex PCR. Of roughly 150,000 clones in the sample, approximately 86% are singletons; the top ten hold roughly 3.9%. Sequencing input: PBMCs or T cells enriched from blood (not recorded which). Source of these receptors: a woman in her 40s who had been exposed to COVID-19.

The chain employs TRBV10-3 and TRBJ1-1, with D unclear. The V end lost 8 bases, the J end lost 4 bases, and 11 bases lay between the germline ends. The CDR3 consists of 12 residues. Germline assignment: CDR1 ENHRY and CDR2 SYGVKD. As DNA, the CDR3 is TGTGCCATCCAGGCTACCCCCACTGAAGCTTTCTTT. It is translated as CAIQATPTEAFF.

V is TRBV2 and J is TRBJ2-5; 8 bases map to TRBD2. CDR1 and CDR2 (germline): SNHLY, FYNNEI. This CDR3 spans 14 amino acids. J lost 5 bases, V lost 3 bases, and 5 bases had no gene match. CDR3 loop: CASSEKREWETQYF. The CDR3 nucleotides are TGTGCCAGCAGTGAGAAGCGGGAGTGGGAGACCCAGTACTTC.

The chain couples TRBV7-3 to TRBJ2-7; 8 nucleotides agree with TRBD2. Losses at the gene ends were 5 bases for V and 4 bases for J; bases not matched to a gene: 7. Germline V gene lookup returns CDR1 SGHTA and CDR2 FQGTGA. The CDR3 length is 14 residues. Here the CDR3 DNA reads TGTGCCAGCAGCCCCAATAGCGGGGCGTACGAGCAGTACTTC. This encodes CASSPNSGAYEQYF.

This chain connects TRBV18 to TRBJ1-5; D might be TRBD1 (5 bases). Looked up from germline, CDR1 is KGHSH and CDR2 is LQKENI. The V and J ends lost 3 bases and 1 base respectively, with 13 bases between them. The CDR3 is 16 amino acids. CDR3: CASSPGGAGSNQPQHF. CDR3 bases: TGTGCCAGCTCACCTGGCGGGGCTGGAAGCAATCAGCCCCAGCATTTT.

CDR3 amino acids: CSSHSSSSYNEQFF. CDR3 sequence (DNA): TGCAGCTCCCACTCCTCTAGCTCCTACAATGAGCAGTTCTTC. The J gene is TRBJ2-1, the V gene TRBV29-1; the D is unclear. Germline V lookup: CDR1 SQVTM, CDR2 ANQGSEA. The V gene lost 8 bases and the J gene lost 0 bases, with 14 bases spanning the gap. The CDR3 has 14 amino acids.

The chain uses TRBV11-2 and TRBJ1-3, with D unresolved. The CDR3 sequence is 15 residues long. The V end lost 5 bases, the J end lost 0 bases, and 11 bases lay between the germline ends. CDR1 is SGHAT and CDR2 is FQNNGV in the germline V gene. CDR3 sequence: CASSVGGSSGNTIYF. The CDR3 DNA sequence: TGTGCCAGCAGCGTAGGCGGGAGCTCTGGAAACACCATATATTTT.

J is TRBJ2-3 and V is TRBV4-2; 14 bases agree with TRBD2. Germline assignment: CDR1 LGHNA and CDR2 YNFKEQ. Trimming removed 4 bases from V and 5 bases from J; junction bases left unmatched: 8. The CDR3 has 17 amino acids. The CDR3 region is CASSRTSGTSGGDTQYF. CDR3 DNA: TGTGCCAGCAGCCGAACCAGCGGGACTAGCGGGGGAGATACGCAGTATTTT.

J is TRBJ2-7 and V is TRBV11-2, with D maybe TRBD2 (6 bases). The CDR3 runs 14 residues. Looked up from germline, CDR1 is SGHAT and CDR2 is FQNNGV. V lost 4 bases and J 2 bases, leaving 12 bases between the germline ends. CDR3 in DNA: TGTGCCAGCAGCTACCAATCGGGGGCCTACGAGCAGTACTTC. It codes for CASSYQSGAYEQYF.

The rearrangement uses TRBV15 and TRBJ2-7; 9 bases match TRBD1. V shed 6 bases, J shed 2 bases, and the junction held 5 bases outside the gene matches. The V gene's germline CDR1 is LNHNV and CDR2 YYDKDF (reference sequence). This CDR3 contains 14 residues. The CDR3 DNA reads TGTGCCACCAGTAAGGACAGGGGACCCTACGAGCAGTACTTC. Amino acids: CATSKDRGPYEQYF.

V gene TRBV29-1 combines with J gene TRBJ1-2; TRBD1 is a possible D gene (5 bases). The CDR3 has 13 residues. Trimming shortened V by 3 bases and J by 0 bases, and 8 bases separated the two germline ends. From germline, CDR1 is SQVTM and CDR2 ANQGSEA. The CDR3: CSVEGGSNYGYTF. The DNA for the CDR3 is TGCAGCGTTGAGGGGGGTTCTAACTATGGCTACACCTTC.